A single sample is the source of the 17 T cell receptor beta chains below, sequenced in a study of shared clonotypes between healthy human individuals. Data came from immunoSEQ multiplex PCR; TCRdb stores just in-frame clones and leaves some out. The data show some 2.3 million clones, approximately 93% seen once. Source material: naive CD4+ T cells from PBMCs. The subset: CD45RA+ positively selected. These receptors were obtained from a man in his late teens or twenties in good health. Some clones in this sample may be carry-over from other donors' samples.

The genes are TRBV28 and TRBJ2-7, with TRBD1 matching 9 bases. Germline CDR1 MDHEN, CDR2 SYDVKM. J gave up 6 bases and V 3 bases, and 6 bases lay outside the gene matches. CDR3 length equals 14 residues. CDR3 amino acids: CASSLDRTGVEQYF. For the CDR3, the DNA is TGTGCCAGCAGTTTGGATAGGACAGGGGTCGAGCAGTACTTC. Drawing the rest from reference TRBV28 and TRBJ2-7, the complete variable domain is DVKVTQSSRYLVKRTGEKVFLECVQDMDHENMFWYRQDPGLGLRLIYFSYDVKMKEKGDIPEGYSVSREKKERFSLILESASTNQTSMYLCASSLDRTGVEQYFGPGTRLTVT.

CDR3 residues: CASSPGDRAAGYTF. The CDR3 DNA reads TGTGCCAGCTCACCCGGCGACAGGGCGGCTGGCTACACCTTC. The chain carries TRBV18 and TRBJ1-2; 7 bases fit TRBD1. Germline lookup yields CDR1 KGHSH and CDR2 LQKENI. The CDR3 consists of 14 residues. V trimming: 3 bases; J trimming: 7 bases; junction bases outside the gene matches: 8.

The chain combines TRBV10-3 with TRBJ2-1, with D tentatively TRBD1 or TRBD2 (5 bases each). The V end lost 2 bases, the J end lost 4 bases, and 12 bases lay between the germline ends. CDR3 length equals 15 residues. Per germline, CDR1 ENHRY and CDR2 SYGVKD. In DNA form, the CDR3 reads TGTGCCATCAGTGAGAGCCGGGGCTGGTACAATGAGCAGTTCTTC. It codes for CAISESRGWYNEQFF.

Worth noting for this clone: This sample includes further DNA sequences coding for the same CDR3. V is TRBV10-3 and J is TRBJ2-6; 10 bases are a match to TRBD1. The CDR3 extends over 17 amino acids. With 4 bases clipped from V and 0 bases from J, the junction kept 3 bases outside the gene matches. CDR1 and CDR2 from the germline V gene are ENHRY and SYGVKD. The CDR3 region is CAISVGDRGSGANVLTF. The CDR3 region has the DNA TGTGCCATCAGTGTAGGGGACAGGGGCTCTGGGGCCAACGTCCTGACTTTC.

The chain couples TRBV7-8 to TRBJ1-2; 8 nucleotides agree with TRBD1. This CDR3 is built from 15 residues. V shed 3 bases, J shed 2 bases, and the junction held 5 bases outside the gene matches. The germline V gene encodes CDR1 SGHVS and CDR2 FQNEAQ. The CDR3: CASSLTRTGNYGYTF. The CDR3 DNA reads TGTGCCAGCAGCTTGACACGGACAGGGAACTATGGCTACACCTTC.

This chain links TRBV27 with TRBJ2-1, with a possible D match to TRBD1 (5 bases). V lost 4 bases, J lost 6 bases, and 10 bases lay in between. The CDR3 contains 13 residues. Germline loops: CDR1 MNHEY, CDR2 SMNVEV (reference sequence). DNA for the CDR3: TGTGCCAGCAGTTCGCGGACATTCAATGAGCAGTTCTTC. Its protein is CASSSRTFNEQFF.

In its sample, this clone was seen once. The sample has other DNA sequences that encode this CDR3 too. The rearrangement links TRBV15 to TRBJ2-5, with TRBD2 as a possible D gene (6 bases). The germline CDR1 and CDR2 sequences are LNHNV and YYDKDF (reference sequence). The CDR3 is 13 residues long. Trimming removed 1 base from V and 3 bases from J, with 6 bases in between. CDR3 in amino acids: CATSRGGEETQYF. The CDR3 DNA sequence: TGTGCCACCAGCAGAGGGGGGGAAGAGACCCAGTACTTC.

CDR3 coding DNA: TGTGCCAGCAGCTTAAAGGCGACTCAGTACCAAGAGACCCAGTACTTC. Translated: CASSLKATQYQETQYF. The chain uses TRBV7-8 and TRBJ2-5, with unresolved D. V was pared by 2 bases and J by 0 bases, with 13 bases between. The CDR3 length is 16 residues. The germline V gene encodes CDR1 SGHVS and CDR2 FQNEAQ.

A note on this clone: Other DNA sequences in the same sample also yield this CDR3. The chain carries TRBV6-5 and TRBJ2-7; a possible D gene is TRBD1 (5 bases). The germline V gene has CDR1 MNHEY and CDR2 SVGAGI. This CDR3 spans 12 amino acids. The V end was cut by 7 bases, the J end by 2 bases, with 9 bases between. CDR3 region: CASKDTTYEQYF. The DNA for the CDR3 is TGTGCCAGCAAGGACACGACCTACGAGCAGTACTTC.

The chain recombines TRBV18 with TRBJ1-4, with 7 bases identical to TRBD1. V shed 5 bases and J 6 bases; nucleotides not matched to a gene: 18. CDR3 size: 18 residues. Germline lookup yields CDR1 KGHSH and CDR2 LQKENI. CDR3 sequence (DNA): TGTGCCAGCTCATTCAACAGAGCGACCGGGACAGTCTATGAAAAACTGTTTTTT. It yields the protein CASSFNRATGTVYEKLFF.

The V gene is TRBV7-2, the J gene TRBJ2-1, with D possibly TRBD2 on 5 matching bases. The CDR3 has 14 residues. V shed 2 bases and J shed 7 bases, with 12 bases lying between them. Germline V gene lookup returns CDR1 SGHTA and CDR2 FQGNSA. The CDR3 spells CASSLYGIINEQFF. DNA for the CDR3: TGTGCCAGCAGCTTATACGGGATTATAAATGAGCAGTTCTTC. Filled out from reference TRBV7-2 and TRBJ2-1, the complete variable domain reads GAGVSQSPSNKVTEKGKDVELRCDPISGHTALYWYRQSLGQGLEFLIYFQGNSAPDKSGLPSDRFSAERTGGSVSTLTIQRTQQEDSAVYLCASSLYGIINEQFFGPGTRLTVL.

V and J are TRBV29-1 and TRBJ2-7; 9 nucleotides match TRBD2. CDR1 SQVTM and CDR2 ANQGSEA come from the germline V gene. The CDR3 is made up of 15 amino acids. V lost 4 bases and J lost 4; bases outside the gene matches: 11. The CDR3 DNA reads TGCAGCGTTGTAAGCCGCGGGAGGGCCAAGTACGAGCAGTACTTC. This codes for CSVVSRGRAKYEQYF.

The V call is TRBV19, the J call TRBJ2-5; 8 bases match TRBD1. Germline V CDR1 and CDR2: LNHDA, SQIVND (reference sequence). The CDR3 extends over 12 amino acids. Unmatched junction bases numbered 4, after V lost 8 bases and J lost 5 bases. CDR3 sequence reads: CASGDRRETQYF. Here the CDR3 DNA reads TGTGCCAGTGGGGACAGGCGGGAGACCCAGTACTTC.

Details on this clone: The sample contains more than one DNA sequence encoding this CDR3. The J gene is TRBJ1-1, the V gene TRBV30, with 8 bases lining up with TRBD1. J gave up 4 bases and V 2 bases, and 3 bases lay outside the gene matches. Germline values: CDR1 GTSNPN, CDR2 SVGIG (reference sequence). The CDR3 is 13 residues long. The CDR3 loop reads CAWSPDRGTEAFF. The CDR3 bases are TGTGCCTGGAGTCCCGACAGGGGCACTGAAGCTTTCTTT.

J is TRBJ2-7 and V is TRBV2; 7 bases align to TRBD2. Germline V CDR1 and CDR2: SNHLY, FYNNEI. J gave up 3 bases and V 5 bases, and 10 bases lay outside the gene matches. The CDR3 contains 15 residues. The CDR3 loop reads CASSRVSAGDYEQYF. CDR3 DNA: TGTGCCAGCAGTCGCGTCTCCGCGGGAGACTACGAGCAGTACTTC.

The rearrangement links TRBV5-1 to TRBJ2-3; TRBD2 is a possible D gene (5 bases). In germline, CDR1 is SGHRS, CDR2 YFSETQ. V was trimmed by 0 bases and J by 4 bases, leaving 12 bases between them. The CDR3 is made up of 15 amino acids. CDR3 amino acids: CASSLVRDVSDTQYF. CDR3 nucleotide sequence: TGCGCCAGCAGCTTGGTCCGGGATGTGTCAGATACGCAGTATTTT.

The chain employs TRBV4-2 and TRBJ2-5; 13 bases are a match to TRBD2. This CDR3 contains 18 residues. Per the germline V gene, CDR1 is LGHNA and CDR2 is YNFKEQ. J was trimmed by 1 base and V by 4 bases; bases with no gene match: 9. The CDR3 DNA sequence: TGTGCCAGCAGCCGAACCGGGACTAGCGGGACCTCCCAAGAGACCCAGTACTTC. The encoded protein is CASSRTGTSGTSQETQYF.